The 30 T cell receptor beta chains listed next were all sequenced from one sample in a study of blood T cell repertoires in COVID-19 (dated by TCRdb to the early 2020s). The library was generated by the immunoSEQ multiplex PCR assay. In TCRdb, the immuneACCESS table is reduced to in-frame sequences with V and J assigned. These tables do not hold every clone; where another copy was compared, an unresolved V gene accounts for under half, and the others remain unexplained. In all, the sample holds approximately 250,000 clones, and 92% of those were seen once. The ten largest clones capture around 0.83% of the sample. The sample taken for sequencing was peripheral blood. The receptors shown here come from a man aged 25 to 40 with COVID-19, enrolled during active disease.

This chain's CDR3 is CASSQGVDRGNQPQHF. CDR3 sequence (DNA): TGCGCCAGCAGCCAAGGGGTGGACAGGGGGAATCAGCCCCAGCATTTT. The rearrangement joins TRBV4-1 to TRBJ1-5; 10 positions match TRBD1. CDR3 size: 16 residues. J was trimmed by 4 bases and V by 1 base; bases with no gene match: 4. CDR1 and CDR2 (germline): MGHRA, YSYEKL.

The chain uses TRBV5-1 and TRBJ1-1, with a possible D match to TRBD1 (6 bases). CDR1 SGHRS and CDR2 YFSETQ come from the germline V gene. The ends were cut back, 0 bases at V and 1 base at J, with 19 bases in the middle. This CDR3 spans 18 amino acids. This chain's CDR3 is CASSLAVRQGRGNTEAFF. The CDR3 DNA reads TGCGCCAGCAGCTTGGCTGTTCGGCAGGGGCGCGGGAACACTGAAGCTTTCTTT.

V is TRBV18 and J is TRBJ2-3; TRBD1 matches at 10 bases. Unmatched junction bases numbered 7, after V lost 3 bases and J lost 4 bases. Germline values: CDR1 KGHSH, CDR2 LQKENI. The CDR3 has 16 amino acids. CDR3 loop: CASSPFRQGASDTQYF. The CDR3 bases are TGTGCCAGCTCACCTTTCCGACAGGGGGCCTCAGATACGCAGTATTTT.

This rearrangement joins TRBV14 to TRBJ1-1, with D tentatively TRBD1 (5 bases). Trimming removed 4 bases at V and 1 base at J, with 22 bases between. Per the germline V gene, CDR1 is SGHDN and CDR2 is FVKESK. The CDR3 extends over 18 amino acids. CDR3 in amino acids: CASSLRPYTTAGNTEAFF. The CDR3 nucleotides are TGTGCCAGCAGCCTGCGGCCCTATACGACAGCCGGGAACACTGAAGCTTTCTTT.

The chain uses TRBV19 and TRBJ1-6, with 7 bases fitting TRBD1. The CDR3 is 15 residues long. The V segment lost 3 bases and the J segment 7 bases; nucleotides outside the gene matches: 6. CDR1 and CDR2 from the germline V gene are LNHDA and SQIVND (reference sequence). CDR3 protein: CASSIYRGGNSPLHF. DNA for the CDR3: TGTGCCAGTAGTATCTACAGGGGAGGCAATTCACCCCTCCACTTT.

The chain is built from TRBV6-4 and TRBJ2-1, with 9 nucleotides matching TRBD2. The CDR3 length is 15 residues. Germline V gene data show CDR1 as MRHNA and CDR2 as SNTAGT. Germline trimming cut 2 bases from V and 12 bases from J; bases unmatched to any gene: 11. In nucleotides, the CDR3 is TGTGCCAGCAGTGACGAAGGCGGGGGGGCCTTTAGGCAGTTCTTC. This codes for CASSDEGGGAFRQFF.

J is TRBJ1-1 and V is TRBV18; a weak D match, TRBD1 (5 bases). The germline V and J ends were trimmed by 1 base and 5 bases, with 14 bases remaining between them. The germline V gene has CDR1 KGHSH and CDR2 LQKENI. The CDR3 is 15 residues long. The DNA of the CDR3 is TGTGCCAGCTCACCACGCGCGGGGGATAGGACTGAAGCTTTCTTT. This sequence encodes CASSPRAGDRTEAFF.

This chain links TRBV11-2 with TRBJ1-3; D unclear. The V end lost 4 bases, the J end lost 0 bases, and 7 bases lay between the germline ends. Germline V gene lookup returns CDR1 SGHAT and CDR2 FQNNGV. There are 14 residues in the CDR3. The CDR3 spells CASSSPSSGNTIYF. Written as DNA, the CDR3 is TGTGCCAGCAGCTCGCCGAGCTCTGGAAACACCATATATTTT.

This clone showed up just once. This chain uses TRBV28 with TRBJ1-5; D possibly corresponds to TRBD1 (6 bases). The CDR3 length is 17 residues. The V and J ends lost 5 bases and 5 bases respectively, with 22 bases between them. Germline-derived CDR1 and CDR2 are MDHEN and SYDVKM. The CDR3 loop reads CASSPERQVLRDQPQHF. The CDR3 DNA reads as TGTGCCAGCAGTCCGGAGAGACAGGTCCTTAGGGATCAGCCCCAGCATTTT. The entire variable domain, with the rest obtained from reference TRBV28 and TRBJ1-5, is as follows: DVKVTQSSRYLVKRTGEKVFLECVQDMDHENMFWYRQDPGLGLRLIYFSYDVKMKEKGDIPEGYSVSREKKERFSLILESASTNQTSMYLCASSPERQVLRDQPQHFGDGTRLSIL.

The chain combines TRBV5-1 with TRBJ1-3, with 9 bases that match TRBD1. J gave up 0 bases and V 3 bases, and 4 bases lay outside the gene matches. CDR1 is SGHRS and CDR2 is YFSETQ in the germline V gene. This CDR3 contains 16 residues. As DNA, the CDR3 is TGCGCCAGCAGCTGGACAGGGGCGGTCTCTGGAAACACCATATATTTT. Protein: CASSWTGAVSGNTIYF.

As DNA, the CDR3 is TGTGCCAGCTCACCCCGGGGCGGGGGGCCGGATACGCAGTATTTT. The encoded protein is CASSPRGGGPDTQYF. This chain connects TRBV18 to TRBJ2-3; 8 bases map to TRBD2. Germline-derived CDR1 and CDR2 are KGHSH and LQKENI. J was trimmed by 6 bases and V by 3 bases; bases with no gene match: 8. CDR3 length equals 15 residues. Using reference TRBV18 and TRBJ2-3 for the parts outside the CDR3, the full variable domain is NAGVMQNPRHLVRRRGQEARLRCSPMKGHSHVYWYRQLPEEGLKFMVYLQKENIIDESGMPKERFSAEFPKEGPSILRIQQVVRGDSAAYFCASSPRGGGPDTQYFGPGTRLTVL.

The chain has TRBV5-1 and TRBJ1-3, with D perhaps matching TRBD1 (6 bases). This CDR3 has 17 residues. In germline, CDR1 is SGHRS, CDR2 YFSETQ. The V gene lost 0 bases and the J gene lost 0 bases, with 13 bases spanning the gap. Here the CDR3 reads CASSLAGDTTSGNTIYF. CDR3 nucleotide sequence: TGCGCCAGCAGCTTGGCCGGGGACACCACCTCTGGAAACACCATATATTTT.

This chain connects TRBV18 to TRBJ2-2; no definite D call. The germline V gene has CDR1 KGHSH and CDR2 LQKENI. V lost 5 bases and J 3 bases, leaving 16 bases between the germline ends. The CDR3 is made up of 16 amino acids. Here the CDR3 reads CASSNASGSHTGELFF. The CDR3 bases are TGTGCCAGCTCAAATGCCTCCGGGTCTCACACCGGGGAGCTGTTTTTT. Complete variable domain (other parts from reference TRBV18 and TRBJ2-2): NAGVMQNPRHLVRRRGQEARLRCSPMKGHSHVYWYRQLPEEGLKFMVYLQKENIIDESGMPKERFSAEFPKEGPSILRIQQVVRGDSAAYFCASSNASGSHTGELFFGEGSRLTVL.

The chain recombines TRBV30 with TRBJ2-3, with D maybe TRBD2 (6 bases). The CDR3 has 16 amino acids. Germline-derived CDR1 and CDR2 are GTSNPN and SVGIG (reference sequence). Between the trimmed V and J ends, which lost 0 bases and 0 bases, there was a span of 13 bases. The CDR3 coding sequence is TGTGCCTGGAGTGTGGGGGGAGCGGGTAGCACAGATACGCAGTATTTT. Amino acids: CAWSVGGAGSTDTQYF.

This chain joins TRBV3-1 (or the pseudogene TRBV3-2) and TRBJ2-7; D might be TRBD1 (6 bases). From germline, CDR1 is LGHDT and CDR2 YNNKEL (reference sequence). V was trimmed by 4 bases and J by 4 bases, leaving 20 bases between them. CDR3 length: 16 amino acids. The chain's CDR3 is CASSPLEGELTYEQYF. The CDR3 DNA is TGTGCCAGCAGCCCACTAGAGGGGGAACTCACTTACGAGCAGTACTTC.

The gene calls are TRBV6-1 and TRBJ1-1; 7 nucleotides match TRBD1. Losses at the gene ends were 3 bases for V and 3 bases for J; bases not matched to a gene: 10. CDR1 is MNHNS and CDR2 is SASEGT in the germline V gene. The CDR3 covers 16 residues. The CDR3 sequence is CASSDLRGLFDTEAFF. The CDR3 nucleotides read TGTGCCAGCAGTGACCTTAGGGGGCTCTTCGACACTGAAGCTTTCTTT.

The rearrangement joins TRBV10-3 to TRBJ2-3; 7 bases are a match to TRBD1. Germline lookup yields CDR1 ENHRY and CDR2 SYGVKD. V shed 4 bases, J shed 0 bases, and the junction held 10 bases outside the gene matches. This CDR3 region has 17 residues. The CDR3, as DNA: TGTGCCATCAGTGCCGACAGGGTGGATTCTAGCACAGATACGCAGTATTTT. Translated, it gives CAISADRVDSSTDTQYF.

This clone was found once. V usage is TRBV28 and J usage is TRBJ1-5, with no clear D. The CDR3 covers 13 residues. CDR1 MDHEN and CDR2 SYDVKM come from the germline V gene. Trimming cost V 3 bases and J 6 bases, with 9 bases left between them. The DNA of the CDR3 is TGTGCCAGCAGTTTTCCGGGGAGTCAGCCCCAGCATTTT. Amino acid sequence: CASSFPGSQPQHF. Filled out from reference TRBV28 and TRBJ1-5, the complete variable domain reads DVKVTQSSRYLVKRTGEKVFLECVQDMDHENMFWYRQDPGLGLRLIYFSYDVKMKEKGDIPEGYSVSREKKERFSLILESASTNQTSMYLCASSFPGSQPQHFGDGTRLSIL.

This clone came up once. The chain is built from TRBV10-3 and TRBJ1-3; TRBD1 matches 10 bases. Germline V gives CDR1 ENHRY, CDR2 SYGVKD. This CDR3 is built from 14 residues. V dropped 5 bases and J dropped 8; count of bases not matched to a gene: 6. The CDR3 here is CAISSGTGEYTIYF. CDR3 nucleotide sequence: TGTGCCATCAGTTCCGGGACAGGGGAATACACCATATATTTT.

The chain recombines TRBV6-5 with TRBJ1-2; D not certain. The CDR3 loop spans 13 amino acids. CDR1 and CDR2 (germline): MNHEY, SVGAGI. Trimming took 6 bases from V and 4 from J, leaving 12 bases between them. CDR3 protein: CASSAGTLYGYTF. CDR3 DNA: TGTGCCAGCAGCGCAGGAACTCTCTATGGCTACACCTTC.

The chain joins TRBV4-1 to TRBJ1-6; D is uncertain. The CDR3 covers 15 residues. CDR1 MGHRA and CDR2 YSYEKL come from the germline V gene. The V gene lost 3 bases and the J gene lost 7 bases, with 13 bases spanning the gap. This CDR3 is CASSQVVGVNSPLHF. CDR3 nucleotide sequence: TGCGCCAGCAGCCAGGTGGTGGGAGTGAATTCACCCCTCCACTTT.

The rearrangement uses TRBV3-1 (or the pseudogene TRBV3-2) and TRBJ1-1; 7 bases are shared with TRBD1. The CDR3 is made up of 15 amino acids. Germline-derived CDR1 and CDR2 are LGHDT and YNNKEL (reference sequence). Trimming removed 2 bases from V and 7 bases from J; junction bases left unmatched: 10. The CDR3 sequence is CASSQRGQGKVEAFF. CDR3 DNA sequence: TGTGCCAGCAGCCAAAGGGGGCAGGGGAAGGTTGAAGCTTTCTTT.

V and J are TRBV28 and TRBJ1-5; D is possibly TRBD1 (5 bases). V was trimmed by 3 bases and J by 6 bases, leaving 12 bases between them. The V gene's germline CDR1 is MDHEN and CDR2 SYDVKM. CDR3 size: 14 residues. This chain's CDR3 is CASSFGGASQPQHF. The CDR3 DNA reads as TGTGCCAGCAGTTTTGGAGGGGCGAGTCAGCCCCAGCATTTT.

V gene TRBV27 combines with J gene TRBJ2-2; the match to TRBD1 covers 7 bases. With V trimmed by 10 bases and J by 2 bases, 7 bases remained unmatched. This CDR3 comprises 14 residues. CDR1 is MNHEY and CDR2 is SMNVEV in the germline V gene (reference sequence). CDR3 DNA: TGTGCCACACTCGGGACAGTCAACACCGGGGAGCTGTTTTTT. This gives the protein CATLGTVNTGELFF.

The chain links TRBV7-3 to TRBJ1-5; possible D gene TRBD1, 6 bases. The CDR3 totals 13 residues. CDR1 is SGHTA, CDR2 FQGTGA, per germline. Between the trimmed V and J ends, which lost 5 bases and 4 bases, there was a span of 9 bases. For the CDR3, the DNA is TGTGCCAGCAGCAAGGACAGAAATCAGCCCCAGCATTTT. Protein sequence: CASSKDRNQPQHF.

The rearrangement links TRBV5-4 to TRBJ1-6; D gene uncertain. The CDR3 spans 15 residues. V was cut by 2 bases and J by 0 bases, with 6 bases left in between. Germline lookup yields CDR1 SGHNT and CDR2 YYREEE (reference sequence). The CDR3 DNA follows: TGTGCCAGCAGCTTATCGAGCTCCTATAATTCACCCCTCCACTTT. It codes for CASSLSSSYNSPLHF.

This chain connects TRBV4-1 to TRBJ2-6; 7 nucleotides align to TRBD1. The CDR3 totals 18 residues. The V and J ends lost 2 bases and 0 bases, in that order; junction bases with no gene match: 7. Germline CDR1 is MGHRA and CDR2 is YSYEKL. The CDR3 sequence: CASSQRGTAGSGANVLTF. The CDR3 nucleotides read TGCGCCAGCAGCCAAAGGGGGACAGCCGGCTCTGGGGCCAACGTCCTGACTTTC.

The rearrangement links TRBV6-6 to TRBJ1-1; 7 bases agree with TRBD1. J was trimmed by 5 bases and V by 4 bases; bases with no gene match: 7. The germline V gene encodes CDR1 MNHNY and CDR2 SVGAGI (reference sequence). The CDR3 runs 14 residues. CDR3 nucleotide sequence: TGTGCCAGCAGTTCAAGACAGGGAGGTACTGAAGCTTTCTTT. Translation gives CASSSRQGGTEAFF.

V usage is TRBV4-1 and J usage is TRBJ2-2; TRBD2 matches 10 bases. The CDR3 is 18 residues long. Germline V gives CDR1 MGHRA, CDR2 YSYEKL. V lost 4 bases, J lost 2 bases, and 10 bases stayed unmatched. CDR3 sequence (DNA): TGCGCCAGCAGCCGCCTCATATTAGCGGGGGGTAACACCGGGGAGCTGTTTTTT. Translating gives CASSRLILAGGNTGELFF.

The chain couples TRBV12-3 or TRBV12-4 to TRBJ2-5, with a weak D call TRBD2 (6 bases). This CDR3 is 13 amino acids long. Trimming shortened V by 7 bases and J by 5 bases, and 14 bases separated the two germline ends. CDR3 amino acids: CASTRGGAETQYF. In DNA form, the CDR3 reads TGTGCCAGCACTCGCGGAGGGGCGGAGACCCAGTACTTC.